The 29 T cell receptor beta chains reported below all come from one sample, sequenced in a study of blood T cell repertoires in COVID-19. Clones were sequenced by immunoSEQ multiplex PCR, and TCRdb holds only the in-frame ones, with some missing. Here the sample spans over 85,000 clones, around 88% being singletons. Material: peripheral blood. These receptors were collected from a woman aged 65 to 85 with acute or convalescent COVID-19.

The genes are TRBV28 and TRBJ1-4; 7 bases are a match to TRBD1. This CDR3 is 17 amino acids long. The ends lost 5 bases at V and 8 bases at J; junction bases unmatched: 17. The germline gives CDR1 MDHEN, CDR2 SYDVKM. The CDR3 sequence is CASSPGTAKPLSEKLFF. The DNA of the CDR3 is TGTGCCAGCAGTCCCGGGACAGCAAAACCTCTCTCGGAAAAACTGTTTTTT.

The chain is built from TRBV12-3 or TRBV12-4 and TRBJ2-7; no definite D call. This CDR3 contains 13 residues. V shed 1 base and J shed 4 bases, with 8 bases lying between them. CDR3 DNA sequence: TGTGCCAGCAGTTTAGGCAGGTCGTACGAGCAGTACTTC. This codes for CASSLGRSYEQYF.

The chain joins TRBV4-2 to TRBJ2-2; 13 nucleotides align to TRBD2. Germline CDR1 is LGHNA and CDR2 is YNFKEQ. The trim removed 6 bases at V and 6 bases at J, leaving 4 bases unmatched. This CDR3 comprises 15 residues. The CDR3 loop is CASRPGTSGAGELFF. CDR3 nucleotides: TGTGCCAGCAGACCCGGGACTAGCGGGGCCGGGGAGCTGTTTTTT.

This clone appeared once. The chain recombines TRBV9 with TRBJ2-3; 7 bases are shared with TRBD2. Germline-derived CDR1 and CDR2 are SGDLS and YYNGEE. The CDR3 has 18 amino acids. V lost 3 bases to trimming and J lost 2 bases; unmatched junction nucleotides: 15. CDR3 sequence reads: CASSGWEGKTRSTDTQYF. DNA for the CDR3: TGTGCCAGCAGCGGGTGGGAGGGAAAGACTCGATCCACAGATACGCAGTATTTT.

The chain carries TRBV12-3 or TRBV12-4 and TRBJ2-5; D is unclear. V was clipped by 5 bases and J by 1 base, with 8 bases between them. The CDR3 runs 13 residues. The CDR3 reads CASSDWSQETQYF. CDR3 coding DNA: TGTGCCAGCAGTGATTGGAGCCAAGAGACCCAGTACTTC.

The gene calls are TRBV9 and TRBJ2-3; the D gene is possibly TRBD2 (6 bases). Trimming removed 3 bases from V and 4 bases from J, with 15 bases in between. The CDR3 contains 15 residues. Germline CDR1 is SGDLS and CDR2 is YYNGEE. CDR3 loop: CASSAETSFADTQYF. The CDR3 DNA reads as TGTGCCAGCAGCGCCGAGACTAGTTTCGCAGATACGCAGTATTTT.

J is TRBJ1-5 and V is TRBV15, with D possibly matching TRBD1 (6 bases). Between the trimmed V and J ends, which lost 3 bases and 3 bases, there was a span of 12 bases. The CDR3 is 15 residues long. Germline V CDR1 and CDR2: LNHNV, YYDKDF (reference sequence). The CDR3 is CATSRFYRDNQPQHF. As DNA, the CDR3 is TGTGCCACCAGCAGGTTTTACAGGGACAATCAGCCCCAGCATTTT.

This clone was seen once. The chain uses TRBV6-5 and TRBJ2-2; D possibly corresponds to TRBD2 (7 bases). The germline CDR1 and CDR2 sequences are MNHEY and SVGAGI. The V end was cut by 3 bases, the J end by 9 bases, with 17 bases between. This CDR3 has 15 residues. In nucleotides, the CDR3 is TGTGCCAGCAGTTATCACAGGGAGCGGGGTAGGGAGCTGTTTTTT. Translating it yields CASSYHRERGRELFF.

The chain recombines TRBV10-3 with TRBJ1-2; D perhaps matches TRBD1 (5 bases). The CDR3 consists of 15 residues. V shed 4 bases and J shed 3 bases, with 15 bases lying between them. The V gene's germline CDR1 is ENHRY and CDR2 SYGVKD. In nucleotides, the CDR3 is TGTGCCATCAGTGTCTCGGCAGGGATCGACTATGGCTACACCTTC. Encoded protein: CAISVSAGIDYGYTF.

The V and J genes are TRBV4-2 and TRBJ2-3; D gene uncertain. Trimming removed 1 base from V and 2 bases from J, with 7 bases in between. The germline V gene encodes CDR1 LGHNA and CDR2 YNFKEQ. The CDR3 totals 14 residues. CDR3 residues: CASSQVAPTDTQYF. The CDR3 nucleotides read TGTGCCAGCAGCCAAGTAGCCCCCACAGATACGCAGTATTTT.

This clone has a single count. The chain joins TRBV7-9 to TRBJ1-1; TRBD1 matches at 7 bases. V was pared by 0 bases and J by 8 bases, with 3 bases of the junction left unmatched. There are 13 residues in the CDR3. From germline, CDR1 is SEHNR and CDR2 FQNEAQ (reference sequence). The CDR3 DNA follows: TGTGCCAGCAGCTTAGCAGGGGGCCCAGAAGCTTTCTTT. Translation: CASSLAGGPEAFF.

The chain is built from TRBV20-1 and TRBJ2-5, with TRBD2 identical over 10 bases. V dropped 3 bases and J dropped 2; count of bases not matched to a gene: 12. This CDR3 has 17 residues. Germline assignment: CDR1 DFQATT and CDR2 SNEGSKA (reference sequence). The CDR3, as DNA: TGCAGTGCTAGTGGCCTTCTAGCGGGGGACATTCAAGAGACCCAGTACTTC. It is translated as CSASGLLAGDIQETQYF.

Here the CDR3 reads CASSIRSLSGANVLTF. DNA for the CDR3: TGTGCCAGTAGTATTCGTAGTCTCTCTGGGGCCAACGTCCTGACTTTC. The chain employs TRBV19 and TRBJ2-6; unclear D gene. Trimming removed 3 bases at V and 0 bases at J, with 9 bases between. This CDR3 has 16 amino acids. Germline values: CDR1 LNHDA, CDR2 SQIVND (reference sequence).

The gene calls are TRBV28 and TRBJ1-2; a weak D match, TRBD1 (5 bases). CDR1 MDHEN and CDR2 SYDVKM come from the germline V gene. The germline V and J ends were trimmed by 8 bases and 4 bases, with 11 bases remaining between them. CDR3 length: 12 amino acids. CDR3 DNA sequence: TGTGCCAGCGAATTCGGGGGCTATGGCTACACCTTC. Translated: CASEFGGYGYTF.

CDR3 sequence: CAISDSQGSEKLFF. DNA of the CDR3: TGTGCCATCAGTGATAGTCAGGGAAGCGAAAAACTGTTTTTT. The chain employs TRBV10-3 and TRBJ1-4; tentatively, D is TRBD1 (5 bases). This CDR3 is 14 amino acids long. Between the trimmed V and J ends, which lost 3 bases and 8 bases, there was a span of 13 bases. Germline CDR1 ENHRY, CDR2 SYGVKD.

This clone was observed once. The chain carries TRBV9 and TRBJ2-3, with 16 nucleotides matching TRBD2. The CDR3 has 17 amino acids. CDR1 and CDR2 from the germline V gene are SGDLS and YYNGEE. The ends lost 0 bases at V and 5 bases at J; junction bases unmatched: 3. CDR3 sequence reads: CASSVAGTSGRVDTQYF. CDR3 sequence (DNA): TGTGCCAGCAGCGTAGCCGGGACTAGCGGGAGGGTAGATACGCAGTATTTT.

This clone has only one observation. The CDR3 protein is CASSLRPPLAAPSTDTQYF. In nucleotides, the CDR3 is TGTGCCAGCAGTTTACGCCCCCCTCTAGCGGCTCCTAGCACAGATACGCAGTATTTT. The rearrangement links TRBV27 to TRBJ2-3; TRBD2 matches 7 bases. Losses at the gene ends were 2 bases for V and 0 bases for J; bases not matched to a gene: 14. The CDR3 runs 19 residues. Germline V CDR1 and CDR2: MNHEY, SMNVEV (reference sequence).

The CDR3 sequence: CASSRRGSYNEQFF. In DNA, the CDR3 is TGTGCCAGCAGCAGACGGGGGTCATACAATGAGCAGTTCTTC. The chain employs TRBV6-5 and TRBJ2-1; the D gene is possibly TRBD2 (6 bases). The CDR3 spans 14 residues. Germline-derived CDR1 and CDR2 are MNHEY and SVGAGI. V lost 6 bases and J 4 bases, leaving 13 bases between the germline ends.

The rearrangement links TRBV5-4 to TRBJ2-2; possible D gene TRBD2, 5 bases. The ends were cut back, 4 bases at V and 3 bases at J, with 7 bases in the middle. The CDR3 has 13 residues. CDR1 is SGHNT and CDR2 is YYREEE in the germline V gene (reference sequence). CDR3: CASSERDTGELFF. The CDR3 DNA is TGTGCCAGCAGCGAGAGGGACACCGGGGAGCTGTTTTTT.

The CDR3 reads CASSLAAADTQYF. CDR3 sequence (DNA): TGTGCCAGCAGCTTGGCCGCGGCAGATACGCAGTATTTT. The chain recombines TRBV5-4 with TRBJ2-3; no reliable D call. V dropped 0 bases and J dropped 4 bases, with 6 bases sitting between them. The CDR3 totals 13 residues. The germline gives CDR1 SGHNT, CDR2 YYREEE (reference sequence). Looking up the rest from reference TRBV5-4 and TRBJ2-3 gives the full variable domain: ETGVTQSPTHLIKTRGQQVTLRCSSQSGHNTVSWYQQALGQGPQFIFQYYREEENGRGNFPPRFSGLQFPNYSSELNVNALELDDSALYLCASSLAAADTQYFGPGTRLTVL.

V and J are TRBV7-9 and TRBJ2-2; no firm D call. Germline lookup yields CDR1 SEHNR and CDR2 FQNEAQ (reference sequence). This CDR3 comprises 15 residues. Trimming removed 6 bases at V and 0 bases at J, with 11 bases between. CDR3: CASRTQATNTGELFF. Written as DNA, the CDR3 is TGTGCCAGCAGGACGCAGGCAACGAACACCGGGGAGCTGTTTTTT.

V usage is TRBV18 and J usage is TRBJ2-1; 8 nucleotides line up with TRBD1. The CDR3 totals 17 residues. J lost 2 bases, V lost 3 bases, and 9 bases had no gene match. CDR1 is KGHSH and CDR2 is LQKENI in the germline V gene. CDR3 DNA sequence: TGTGCCAGCTCACCGCAGGCGACAGGGGCAGCCTACAATGAGCAGTTCTTC. Protein: CASSPQATGAAYNEQFF.

V is TRBV2 and J is TRBJ2-5; 7 bases map to TRBD2. The germline gives CDR1 SNHLY, CDR2 FYNNEI. CDR3 length: 14 residues. V lost 6 bases and J lost 7; bases outside the gene matches: 11. The DNA for the CDR3 is TGTGCCAGCAGAGTTGGGAATAGGGAGGGGACCCAGTACTTC. The encoded protein is CASRVGNREGTQYF.

CDR3 nucleotides: TGTGCCTGGAGTGGCTCGGGGGAGACCCAGTACTTC. Amino acid sequence: CAWSGSGETQYF. The rearrangement links TRBV30 to TRBJ2-5; D might be TRBD2 (5 bases). V was clipped by 1 base and J by 5 bases, with 8 bases between them. The CDR3 length is 12 residues. The germline CDR1 and CDR2 sequences are GTSNPN and SVGIG (reference sequence). Drawing the rest from reference TRBV30 and TRBJ2-5, the complete variable domain is SQTIHQWPATLVQPVGSPLSLECTVEGTSNPNLYWYRQAAGRGLQLLFYSVGIGQISSEVPQNLSASRPQDRQFILSSKKLLLSDSGFYLCAWSGSGETQYFGPGTRLLVL.

The chain links TRBV5-6 to TRBJ2-2, with 10 positions matching TRBD1. The CDR3 loop spans 15 amino acids. CDR1 is SGHDT and CDR2 is YYEEEE in the germline V gene. V lost 4 bases to trimming and J lost 6 bases; unmatched junction nucleotides: 6. The CDR3: CASSRDRGLSGELFF. The CDR3 nucleotides read TGTGCCAGCAGCAGGGACAGGGGTTTATCCGGGGAGCTGTTTTTT.

The rearrangement uses TRBV5-8 and TRBJ1-1; D possibly corresponds to TRBD1 (5 bases). Germline V gives CDR1 SGHTS, CDR2 YDEGEE. Deletions cut 4 bases from V and 4 bases from J, with 14 bases between. This CDR3 contains 14 residues. The CDR3 bases are TGTGCCAGCAGCCCCCAAGGTAGGGGCACTGAAGCTTTCTTT. As protein: CASSPQGRGTEAFF.

This chain links TRBV5-1 with TRBJ1-1; TRBD1 aligns across 10 bases. This CDR3 comprises 13 residues. Germline V gene lookup returns CDR1 SGHRS and CDR2 YFSETQ. V lost 0 bases, J lost 9 bases, and 2 bases stayed unmatched. The CDR3 loop reads CASSLGQGAQAFF. The CDR3 DNA sequence: TGCGCCAGCAGCTTGGGACAGGGGGCGCAAGCTTTCTTT.

The rearrangement links TRBV19 to TRBJ2-1, with 7 bases aligning to TRBD1. Trimming cost V 6 bases and J 8 bases; bases outside gene matches: 10. This CDR3 contains 14 residues. Germline loops: CDR1 LNHDA, CDR2 SQIVND (reference sequence). In DNA form, the CDR3 reads TGTGCCAGTAGATCAGGGGGTGGGTGGGATGAGCAGTTCTTC. Translation gives CASRSGGGWDEQFF.

The chain has TRBV6-4 and TRBJ1-1; TRBD1 matches at 8 bases. The germline CDR1 and CDR2 sequences are MRHNA and SNTAGT. The CDR3 totals 14 residues. Trimming removed 6 bases from V and 4 bases from J; junction bases left unmatched: 7. In nucleotides, the CDR3 is TGTGCCAGCAGGGACAGTGACAGGGGCACTGAAGCTTTCTTT. Its protein product is CASRDSDRGTEAFF.